The 22 T cell receptor beta chains presented below share a single source sample, sequenced in a study of naive and memory T cell subsets (dated by TCRdb to about 2017). Libraries were built with 5' RACE. Sequenced on an Illumina MiSeq. The ligated cDNA was amplified in four rounds of PCR with nested alpha and beta constant region primers together with the SP2 primer. Using fastp at Q25 and MiXCR, TCRdb reprocessed the public reads and kept productive beta chains. A single entry per CDR3 protein holds the most common genes and DNA from its merged rows. Here the sample has tens of thousands of distinct CDR3 sequences; approximately 7.2% occur a single time. The top ten clonotypes cover 9% to 10% of the sample. The study reported a robust and sensitive protocol to amplify, sequence and analyze TCRs, based on 3' ligation of a UMI-containing oligonucleotide to TCR cDNA. These TCRs come from a male donor in good health.

Sample share makes this clonotype medium-sized (0.01 to 0.1%). This chain links TRBV7-2 with TRBJ1-2; 9 bases map to TRBD1. Looked up from germline, CDR1 is SGHTA and CDR2 is FQGNSA. This CDR3 has 14 residues. V was pared by 0 bases and J by 8 bases, with 4 bases of the junction left unmatched. CDR3 bases: TGTGCCAGCAGCTTAGCGGGACAGGGTTGGGGCTACACCTTC. Amino acids: CASSLAGQGWGYTF.

There are many counts of this clonotype. The V gene is TRBV29-1, the J gene TRBJ2-1; possible D gene TRBD2, 5 bases. Germline V gene sequence: CDR1 SQVTM, CDR2 ANQGSEA. V lost 8 bases and J 6 bases, leaving 11 bases between the germline ends. The CDR3 covers 11 residues. CDR3 in DNA: TGCAGCACACCGGGGTCCAATGAGCAGTTCTTC. The encoded protein is CSTPGSNEQFF.

The rearrangement uses TRBV27 and TRBJ2-3; the match to TRBD2 covers 9 bases. Trimming cost V 5 bases and J 3 bases; bases outside gene matches: 9. The length of the CDR3 is 16 residues. Germline V gene lookup returns CDR1 MNHEY and CDR2 SMNVEV (reference sequence). The CDR3 DNA is TGTGCCAGCAGTAGACAAGCGGGAGGCGCGACAGATACGCAGTATTTT. This encodes CASSRQAGGATDTQYF.

This clonotype came up a few times. This chain links TRBV29-1 with TRBJ2-3; 11 bases fit TRBD1. The CDR3 has 17 amino acids. V gave up 3 bases and J gave up 3 bases; unmatched junction bases: 11. Germline CDR1 reads SQVTM; CDR2 reads ANQGSEA. CDR3 in DNA: TGCAGCGTTGATCGCTCCGGGACAGGGGGGATAACAGATACGCAGTATTTT. Protein sequence: CSVDRSGTGGITDTQYF.

This clonotype turned up a few times. The J gene is TRBJ2-3, the V gene TRBV27; a possible D gene is TRBD1 (5 bases). Trimming stripped 5 bases from V and 4 bases from J, with 10 bases between. The CDR3 has 13 amino acids. Germline-derived CDR1 and CDR2 are MNHEY and SMNVEV (reference sequence). This chain's CDR3 is CASSRQTPDTQYF. In DNA, the CDR3 is TGTGCCAGCAGTCGACAGACCCCAGATACGCAGTATTTT.

This clonotype showed up just a few times. The rearrangement links TRBV3-1 to TRBJ1-1; D call uncertain. Germline V gene data show CDR1 as LGHDT and CDR2 as YNNKEL (reference sequence). The CDR3 extends over 13 amino acids. V was cut by 4 bases and J by 1 base, with 7 bases left in between. The CDR3 sequence: CASSRTKNTEAFF. CDR3 sequence (DNA): TGTGCCAGCAGCCGTACCAAGAACACTGAAGCTTTCTTT.

The chain combines TRBV6-5 with TRBJ1-1; 7 bases match TRBD1. The germline gives CDR1 MNHEY, CDR2 SVGAGI. J was trimmed by 8 bases and V by 4 bases; bases with no gene match: 7. This CDR3 region has 13 residues. The chain's CDR3 is CASSSLGQSEAFF. The CDR3, as DNA: TGTGCCAGCAGTTCCTTGGGACAGTCAGAAGCTTTCTTT.

The J gene is TRBJ1-2, the V gene TRBV6-6; 7 nucleotides line up with TRBD1. The CDR3 is made up of 12 amino acids. V was clipped by 5 bases and J by 8 bases; unmatched bases: 5. Germline CDR1 reads MNHNY; CDR2 reads SVGAGI (reference sequence). The CDR3 reads CASSPRQGGYTF. The CDR3 DNA reads TGTGCCAGCAGTCCGAGACAGGGAGGCTACACCTTC.

Many counts were recorded for this clonotype. J is TRBJ1-2 and V is TRBV20-1; 7 bases agree with TRBD1. CDR1 is DFQATT and CDR2 is SNEGSKA in the germline V gene (reference sequence). The CDR3 spans 16 residues. V shed 0 bases, J shed 8 bases, and the junction held 15 bases outside the gene matches. The CDR3 loop reads CSARDDRDIKVGGYTF. The DNA for the CDR3 is TGCAGTGCTAGAGACGACAGGGACATAAAGGTTGGGGGCTACACCTTC.

This clonotype was observed at least ten times. The rearrangement uses TRBV29-1 and TRBJ1-4; perhaps TRBD1 as D (5 bases). The CDR3 is made up of 13 amino acids. The V end was cut by 3 bases, the J end by 13 bases, with 18 bases between. CDR1 is SQVTM, CDR2 ANQGSEA, per germline. CDR3 bases: TGCAGCGTTGAGGGGACCGCGAATGAAGGACTGTTTTTT. Amino acid sequence: CSVEGTANEGLFF.

This clonotype was counted only a few times. The genes are TRBV6-1 and TRBJ2-2; D is undetermined. Per the germline V gene, CDR1 is MNHNS and CDR2 is SASEGT. V lost 8 bases, J lost 0 bases, and 16 bases lay in between. The CDR3 is 16 amino acids. In DNA form, the CDR3 reads TGTGCCAGCGTAATATTCCCCTCCGCGAACACCGGGGAGCTGTTTTTT. Its translation is CASVIFPSANTGELFF.

This clonotype has just a few counts. The gene calls are TRBV19 and TRBJ1-2; D may be TRBD1 (5 bases). V lost 3 bases, J lost 7 bases, and 15 bases lay in between. The CDR3 is made up of 14 amino acids. CDR1 is LNHDA and CDR2 is SQIVND in the germline V gene (reference sequence). The CDR3 protein is CASSIQSGTLGYTF. The CDR3 nucleotides read TGTGCCAGTAGTATTCAGTCCGGGACGCTTGGCTACACCTTC.

This sequence joins TRBV12-3 or TRBV12-4 and TRBJ2-7; tentatively, D is TRBD1 or TRBD2 (5 bases each). V lost 6 bases, J lost 3 bases, and 15 bases lay in between. The CDR3 consists of 14 residues. Written as DNA, the CDR3 is TGTGCCAGCAGAGCCGACAGAGGGCTCTACGAGCAGTACTTC. This codes for CASRADRGLYEQYF.

This clonotype came up many times. The rearrangement joins TRBV7-2 to TRBJ2-3; D is unclear. V was trimmed by 5 bases and J by 2 bases, leaving 8 bases between them. The CDR3 sequence is 13 residues long. Germline-derived CDR1 and CDR2 are SGHTA and FQGNSA. CDR3: CASSLGFTDTQYF. CDR3 bases: TGTGCCAGCAGCCTAGGGTTCACAGATACGCAGTATTTT.

Ten or more counts support this clonotype. J is TRBJ1-1 and V is TRBV12-3 or TRBV12-4; TRBD1 might be the D (6 bases). This CDR3 has 14 amino acids. V shed 5 bases and J shed 5 bases, with 15 bases lying between them. CDR3 protein: CASSRRQEITEAFF. CDR3 bases: TGTGCCAGCAGTCGGAGACAGGAGATAACTGAAGCTTTCTTT.

The chain couples TRBV29-1 to TRBJ1-2; 8 bases line up with TRBD1. From germline, CDR1 is SQVTM and CDR2 ANQGSEA. This CDR3 is 14 amino acids long. Trimming at V came to 5 bases and at J to 8 bases, leaving 13 bases not matched to a gene. CDR3 DNA sequence: TGCAGCGTTTTTCACCCGGGACAGGTTTGGGGCTACACCTTC. This encodes CSVFHPGQVWGYTF.

This clonotype was counted at least ten times. The chain couples TRBV20-1 to TRBJ1-5, with D tentatively TRBD1 (5 bases). The length of the CDR3 is 15 residues. Germline assignment: CDR1 DFQATT and CDR2 SNEGSKA (reference sequence). Between the trimmed V and J ends, which lost 6 bases and 0 bases, there was a span of 15 bases. DNA of the CDR3: TGCAGTGCCGCGGGGCCGATCTATAGCAATCAGCCCCAGCATTTT. It is translated as CSAAGPIYSNQPQHF.

This clonotype has at least ten counts. This chain links TRBV20-1 with TRBJ2-5; possible D gene TRBD1, 5 bases. Trimming removed 4 bases from V and 5 bases from J, with 8 bases in between. The CDR3 length is 11 residues. Germline CDR1 DFQATT, CDR2 SNEGSKA (reference sequence). The CDR3 DNA reads TGCAGTGCTATATCAGGGGAGACCCAGTACTTC. It is translated as CSAISGETQYF.

V gene TRBV20-1 combines with J gene TRBJ1-2, with D possibly being TRBD1 (6 bases). The length of the CDR3 is 16 residues. Between the trimmed V and J ends, which lost 0 bases and 4 bases, there was a span of 18 bases. The germline gives CDR1 DFQATT, CDR2 SNEGSKA (reference sequence). CDR3 amino acids: CSARDTGIPRTYGYTF. The CDR3 DNA is TGCAGTGCTAGAGACACAGGGATCCCCCGAACCTATGGCTACACCTTC.

This clonotype came up many times. The rearrangement joins TRBV7-9 to TRBJ2-6; the D is unclear. CDR1 and CDR2 (germline): SEHNR, FQNEAQ (reference sequence). The CDR3 extends over 14 amino acids. The V end was cut by 6 bases, the J end by 0 bases, with 6 bases between. The CDR3, as DNA: TGTGCCAGCAGATTGGGCTCTGGGGCCAACGTCCTGACTTTC. It codes for CASRLGSGANVLTF.

This clonotype was detected ten times or more. The J gene is TRBJ2-7, the V gene TRBV29-1; 8 nucleotides match TRBD1. Unmatched junction bases numbered 13, after V lost 3 bases and J lost 3 bases. The germline CDR1 and CDR2 sequences are SQVTM and ANQGSEA. The CDR3 runs to 16 residues. CDR3 coding DNA: TGCAGCGTTGAGATATATATCCGGGACAGGAACTACGAGCAGTACTTC. Translation gives CSVEIYIRDRNYEQYF.

This clonotype was counted many times. J is TRBJ2-7 and V is TRBV29-1; D not resolved. The germline V gene encodes CDR1 SQVTM and CDR2 ANQGSEA. The CDR3 is 14 amino acids. The V end was cut by 3 bases, the J end by 3 bases, with 15 bases between. The CDR3 coding sequence is TGCAGCGTTGAGGTCCCCGGGTCGATCTACGAGCAGTACTTC. This codes for CSVEVPGSIYEQYF.